This T cell receptor (beta chain) comes out of a study of cytomegalovirus exposure and HLA in healthy donors. The study ran its PCR with 60 Vbeta and 13 Jbeta primers. Repertoires were generated with immunoSEQ multiplex PCR, while TCRdb's copy carries only in-frame clones and drops some. The sample yields around 190,000 clones, roughly 79% seen once. The CDR3 totals 14 residues. Germline loops: CDR1 MNHEY, CDR2 SMNVEV (reference sequence). Trimming removed 5 bases from V and 4 bases from J, with 14 bases in between. V gene TRBV27 combines with J gene TRBJ1-2; perhaps TRBD1 as D (5 bases). Sample: PBMCs. This TCR was recovered from a woman between 18 and 29 years old in good health and CMV-seronegative. CDR3 protein: CASSPGDRTYGYTF. CDR3 bases: TGTGCCAGCAGTCCGGGGGACCGAACCTATGGCTACACCTTC.